The rows below give T cell receptor beta chains drawn from one sample of a study of T cell repertoires in cytomegalovirus infection. Antigens of these TCRs are unknown. TCRdb fed the reads into MiXCR, producing one record per CDR3 protein. The sample holds hundreds of thousands of distinct CDR3 sequences, around 35% seen once. This material consisted of cultured PBMCs, taken from culture after CMV antigen stimulation. These TCRs come from a human donor in good health (CMV status not recorded). Some clones in this sample may be carry-over from other donors' samples. CDR3s include the opening cysteine and the closing phenylalanine or tryptophan. Each record gives: J gene, clone size, V gene, D gene, CDR3 DNA, CDR3 protein. The D gene is left open where the match is weak. For some rows the clone size is stated as once, few or many, or as a class when expanded; others skip it.

j_call: TRBJ1-4
clone_size: few
v_call: TRBV7-8
d_call: -
cdr3_nt: TGTGCCAGCAGCTTAGCGCGAGGGGGGAGTGAAAAACTGTTTTTT
cdr3_aa: CASSLARGGSEKLFF

j_call: TRBJ1-2
clone_size: -
v_call: TRBV7-2
d_call: -
cdr3_nt: TGTGCCAGCAGCCCAGGACGGGGGGTCGCCCAAAGCACCTTC
cdr3_aa: CASSPGRGVAQSTF

j_call: TRBJ2-7
clone_size: few
v_call: TRBV12-3/TRBV12-4
d_call: -
cdr3_nt: TGTGCCAGCACCCTATCGGGGCGGGTGTCCTACGAGCAGTACTTC
cdr3_aa: CASTLSGRVSYEQYF

j_call: TRBJ2-1
clone_size: many
v_call: TRBV7-2
d_call: TRBD2
cdr3_nt: TGTGCCAGCAGGAGGGGGACTAGCGCCCACTACCCCATGTTCTTC
cdr3_aa: CASRRGTSAHYPMFF

j_call: TRBJ1-5
clone_size: -
v_call: TRBV19
d_call: TRBD1
cdr3_nt: TGTGCCAGTAGTCCAGGGACAGGGCACAATCAGCCCCAGCATTTT
cdr3_aa: CASSPGTGHNQPQHF

j_call: TRBJ2-3
clone_size: -
v_call: TRBV12-3/TRBV12-4
d_call: TRBD2
cdr3_nt: TGTGCCAGCAGTCCTCCGTCTCGGGAGGCCGCGACAGATACGCAGTATTTT
cdr3_aa: CASSPPSREAATDTQYF

j_call: TRBJ2-3
clone_size: -
v_call: TRBV11-2
d_call: TRBD1
cdr3_nt: TGTGCCAGCAGCTTAACGGGGACAGGGGTCGATACGCAGTATTTT
cdr3_aa: CASSLTGTGVDTQYF

j_call: TRBJ1-2
clone_size: few
v_call: TRBV10-3
d_call: -
cdr3_nt: TGTGCCATCAGTGAGTCGAGGGAAGTCCCGATCTACACCTTC
cdr3_aa: CAISESREVPIYTF

j_call: TRBJ1-6
clone_size: -
v_call: TRBV5-5
d_call: -
cdr3_nt: TGTGCCAGCAGCTCTGACAGAGGGATGCCCCTCCACTTT
cdr3_aa: CASSSDRGMPLHF

j_call: TRBJ2-1
clone_size: -
v_call: TRBV10-3
d_call: -
cdr3_nt: TGTGCCATCAGTGATCGGGGGAGAAGGGACAATGAGCAGTTCTTC
cdr3_aa: CAISDRGRRDNEQFF

j_call: TRBJ2-5
clone_size: -
v_call: TRBV7-2
d_call: -
cdr3_nt: TGTGCCAGCAGCTTTACGAGATTTATCTCGGGGGAGACCCAGTACTTC
cdr3_aa: CASSFTRFISGETQYF

j_call: TRBJ1-4
clone_size: -
v_call: TRBV28
d_call: -
cdr3_nt: TGTGCCAGCAGTCCCCACGGGGTGTCTAATGAAAAACTGTTTTTT
cdr3_aa: CASSPHGVSNEKLFF

j_call: TRBJ2-1
clone_size: -
v_call: TRBV5-4
d_call: TRBD1
cdr3_nt: TGTGCCAGCAGCAGCCGGGACAGGGTCTTCGGTGAGCAGTTCTTC
cdr3_aa: CASSSRDRVFGEQFF

j_call: TRBJ2-7
clone_size: many
v_call: TRBV7-2
d_call: TRBD2
cdr3_nt: TGTGCCAGCAGCCCGACTAGCGGGAGTATCAACGAGCAGTACTTC
cdr3_aa: CASSPTSGSINEQYF

j_call: TRBJ2-2
clone_size: few
v_call: TRBV19
d_call: -
cdr3_nt: TGTGCCAGTAGTATTATCACCGGGGAGCTGTTTTTT
cdr3_aa: CASSIITGELFF

j_call: TRBJ1-4
clone_size: few
v_call: TRBV6-1
d_call: -
cdr3_nt: TGTGCCAGCAGTCGCAGTCACCCAATCGTCGAAAAACTGTTTTTT
cdr3_aa: CASSRSHPIVEKLFF

j_call: TRBJ2-1
clone_size: -
v_call: TRBV6-1
d_call: -
cdr3_nt: TGTGCCAGCAGTGAGGGCCTACGAAACAATGAGCAGTTCTTC
cdr3_aa: CASSEGLRNNEQFF

j_call: TRBJ1-1
clone_size: few
v_call: TRBV7-9
d_call: -
cdr3_nt: TGTGCGGAGAGTGCGGAAGCTTTCTTT
cdr3_aa: CAESAEAFF

j_call: TRBJ2-2
clone_size: few
v_call: TRBV28
d_call: TRBD2
cdr3_nt: TGTGCCAGCAAGCATAGCGGGGGAACGAACACCGGGGAGCTGTTTTTT
cdr3_aa: CASKHSGGTNTGELFF

j_call: TRBJ2-7
clone_size: -
v_call: TRBV6-2/TRBV6-3
d_call: -
cdr3_nt: TGTGCCAGCAGCAACCCTCCGGGGGCTACCATGGACGAGCAGTACTTC
cdr3_aa: CASSNPPGATMDEQYF

j_call: TRBJ2-7
clone_size: few
v_call: TRBV6-1
d_call: -
cdr3_nt: TGTGCCATACAGACATCAATCTCGCCCTACGAGCAGTACTTC
cdr3_aa: CAIQTSISPYEQYF

j_call: TRBJ2-5
clone_size: -
v_call: TRBV19
d_call: -
cdr3_nt: TGTGCCAGCGGGGGACAAATCCAAGAGACCCAGTACTTC
cdr3_aa: CASGGQIQETQYF

j_call: TRBJ2-1
clone_size: many
v_call: TRBV7-2
d_call: TRBD2
cdr3_nt: TGTGCCAGCAGCTTAGGTGGGACTAGCTCCTACAATGAGCAGTTCTTC
cdr3_aa: CASSLGGTSSYNEQFF

j_call: TRBJ1-4
clone_size: -
v_call: TRBV6-1
d_call: TRBD1
cdr3_nt: TGTGCCAGCAGCCCCCGGGGGGGGACAGGGCCAGAAAAACTGTTTTTT
cdr3_aa: CASSPRGGTGPEKLFF

j_call: TRBJ2-5
clone_size: few
v_call: TRBV11-2
d_call: TRBD1
cdr3_nt: TGTGCCAGCAGCTGGACAGGGAGCGAGACCCAGTACTTC
cdr3_aa: CASSWTGSETQYF

j_call: TRBJ1-4
clone_size: -
v_call: TRBV7-8
d_call: -
cdr3_nt: TGTGCCAGCAGCTTAAAAAGAGGGTTGGAAAAACTGTTTTTT
cdr3_aa: CASSLKRGLEKLFF

j_call: TRBJ2-7
clone_size: -
v_call: TRBV4-1
d_call: -
cdr3_nt: TGCGCCAGCAGCCAAACCGCCCGGGCCGGAACCTACGAGCAGTACTTC
cdr3_aa: CASSQTARAGTYEQYF

j_call: TRBJ2-3
clone_size: -
v_call: TRBV12-3/TRBV12-4
d_call: TRBD2
cdr3_nt: TGTGCCAGCACCCCCACGGGGGGAATCACAGATACGCAGTATTTT
cdr3_aa: CASTPTGGITDTQYF

j_call: TRBJ2-5
clone_size: -
v_call: TRBV7-2
d_call: TRBD2
cdr3_nt: TGTGCCAGCAGCCTGGGACTAGCGGGGGGACCGGTGGACTTC
cdr3_aa: CASSLGLAGGPVDF

j_call: TRBJ2-5
clone_size: -
v_call: TRBV20-1
d_call: -
cdr3_nt: TGCAGTGCTTCTCAGGGCAATCAAGAGACCCAGTACTTC
cdr3_aa: CSASQGNQETQYF

j_call: TRBJ2-5
clone_size: -
v_call: TRBV5-1
d_call: -
cdr3_nt: TGCGCCAGCAGCTTGGGGGCAGCCTGGGGGGAGACCCAGTACTTC
cdr3_aa: CASSLGAAWGETQYF

j_call: TRBJ1-5
clone_size: few
v_call: TRBV15
d_call: -
cdr3_nt: TGTGCCACCAGCAGAGATGGGGGCCCCTATAGCAATCAGCCCCAGCATTTT
cdr3_aa: CATSRDGGPYSNQPQHF

j_call: TRBJ2-1
clone_size: -
v_call: TRBV5-5
d_call: TRBD2
cdr3_nt: TGTGCCAGCAGCTTGGAACTAGCGGGAGAGGTCAAGGATGAGCAGTTCTTC
cdr3_aa: CASSLELAGEVKDEQFF

j_call: TRBJ2-2
clone_size: few
v_call: TRBV27
d_call: -
cdr3_nt: TGTGCCAGCAGTTTATCTAGTCAACGGGAGCTGTTTTTT
cdr3_aa: CASSLSSQRELFF

j_call: TRBJ1-5
clone_size: -
v_call: TRBV28
d_call: TRBD1
cdr3_nt: TGTGCCAGCAGTCCCCGGGACAGCCCCAATCAGCCCCAGCATTTT
cdr3_aa: CASSPRDSPNQPQHF

j_call: TRBJ2-6
clone_size: -
v_call: TRBV7-9
d_call: -
cdr3_nt: TGTGCCAGCAGCCCAAGGACCTCTGGGGCCAACGTCCTGACTTTC
cdr3_aa: CASSPRTSGANVLTF

j_call: TRBJ1-1
clone_size: many
v_call: TRBV7-2
d_call: -
cdr3_nt: TGTGCCAGCAGACTGACCGCAATAGGGAACACTGAAGCTTTCTTT
cdr3_aa: CASRLTAIGNTEAFF

j_call: TRBJ2-7
clone_size: once
v_call: TRBV7-6
d_call: -
cdr3_nt: TGTGCCAGCAGCTCCGGACTTCTCCCTCTCTCCTACGAGCAGTACTTC
cdr3_aa: CASSSGLLPLSYEQYF

j_call: TRBJ2-1
clone_size: -
v_call: TRBV12-3/TRBV12-4
d_call: TRBD2
cdr3_nt: TGTGCCAGCAGTTCAATAGCGGGGGTATACAATGAGCAGTTCTTC
cdr3_aa: CASSSIAGVYNEQFF

j_call: TRBJ2-3
clone_size: -
v_call: TRBV2
d_call: TRBD2
cdr3_nt: TGTGCCAGCAGTGAACTAGCGGGGGGGCCGGCCGGGACAGATACGCAGTATTTT
cdr3_aa: CASSELAGGPAGTDTQYF

j_call: TRBJ2-1
clone_size: few
v_call: TRBV6-6
d_call: TRBD2
cdr3_nt: TGTGCCAGCAGCGGGACTAGCTTAGAGAATGAGCAGTTCTTC
cdr3_aa: CASSGTSLENEQFF

j_call: TRBJ2-1
clone_size: -
v_call: TRBV6-5
d_call: -
cdr3_nt: TGTGCCAGCAGTCGCGGGACTTTCCTTAATATAGCTGAGCAGTTCTTC
cdr3_aa: CASSRGTFLNIAEQFF

j_call: TRBJ2-5
clone_size: -
v_call: TRBV29-1
d_call: -
cdr3_nt: TGCAGCGGGGGACTGGCCACGGAGACCCAGTACTTC
cdr3_aa: CSGGLATETQYF

j_call: TRBJ2-2
clone_size: -
v_call: TRBV20-1
d_call: TRBD1
cdr3_nt: TGCAGTGCTCCTCGACAGGGATACACCGGGGAGCTGTTTTTT
cdr3_aa: CSAPRQGYTGELFF

j_call: TRBJ2-2
clone_size: -
v_call: TRBV2
d_call: TRBD1
cdr3_nt: TGTGCCAGCAGAAGGGACAGGGGAGACGGGGAGCTGTTTTTT
cdr3_aa: CASRRDRGDGELFF

j_call: TRBJ2-3
clone_size: -
v_call: TRBV6-2/TRBV6-3
d_call: -
cdr3_nt: TGTGCCAGCCTAATAAGGGCAAGTAGCACAGATACGCAGTATTTT
cdr3_aa: CASLIRASSTDTQYF

j_call: TRBJ2-5
clone_size: few
v_call: TRBV6-2/TRBV6-3
d_call: TRBD1
cdr3_nt: TGTGCCAGCAGTTGGAGACAGGGAAATTGGGAGACCCAGTACTTC
cdr3_aa: CASSWRQGNWETQYF

j_call: TRBJ2-1
clone_size: few
v_call: TRBV24-1
d_call: -
cdr3_nt: TGTGCCACCAGTGATTTCCGACTAGACAATGAGCAGTTCTTC
cdr3_aa: CATSDFRLDNEQFF

j_call: TRBJ1-2
clone_size: many
v_call: TRBV7-2
d_call: -
cdr3_nt: TGTGCCAGCAGCTTAGGAGGGGGGGCCGTATATGGCTACACCTTC
cdr3_aa: CASSLGGGAVYGYTF

j_call: TRBJ2-7
clone_size: few
v_call: TRBV5-6
d_call: -
cdr3_nt: TGTGCCAGCAGCTTGAAGGACAGCTACGAGCAGTACTTC
cdr3_aa: CASSLKDSYEQYF

j_call: TRBJ1-5
clone_size: few
v_call: TRBV12-3/TRBV12-4
d_call: -
cdr3_nt: TGTGCCAGCAGTTTAGGCCCCTGGCGTTCAAGCAATCAGCCCCAGCATTTT
cdr3_aa: CASSLGPWRSSNQPQHF

j_call: TRBJ2-2
clone_size: few
v_call: TRBV2
d_call: -
cdr3_nt: TGTGCCAGCAAAGACGGAGGCACCGGGGAGCTGTTTTTT
cdr3_aa: CASKDGGTGELFF

j_call: TRBJ1-1
clone_size: few
v_call: TRBV15
d_call: -
cdr3_nt: TGTGCCACCAGCAGAGATACCAGGGACCGAGCTTTCTTT
cdr3_aa: CATSRDTRDRAFF